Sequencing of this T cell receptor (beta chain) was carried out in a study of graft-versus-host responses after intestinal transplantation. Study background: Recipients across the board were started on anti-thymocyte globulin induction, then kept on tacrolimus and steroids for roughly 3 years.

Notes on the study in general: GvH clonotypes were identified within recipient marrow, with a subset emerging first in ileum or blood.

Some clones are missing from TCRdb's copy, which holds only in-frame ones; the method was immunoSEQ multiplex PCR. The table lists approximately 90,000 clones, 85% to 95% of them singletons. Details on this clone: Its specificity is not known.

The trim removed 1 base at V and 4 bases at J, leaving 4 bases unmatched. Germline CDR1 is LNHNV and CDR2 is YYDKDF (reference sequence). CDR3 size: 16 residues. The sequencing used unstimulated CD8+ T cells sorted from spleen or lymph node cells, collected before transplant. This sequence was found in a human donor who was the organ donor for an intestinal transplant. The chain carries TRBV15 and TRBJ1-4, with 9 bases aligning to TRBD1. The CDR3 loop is CATSRVGGQGNEKLFF. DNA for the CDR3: TGTGCCACCAGCAGAGTGGGGGGACAGGGTAATGAAAAACTGTTTTTT.